This TCR beta chain was recovered during a study of blood T cells in healthy people across ages. Whenever a sample was processed, at least 7 million PBMCs were isolated. Germline CDR1 and CDR2: SGHRS and YFSETQ. The CDR3 is 13 amino acids. The V and J ends lost 2 bases and 5 bases respectively, with 10 bases between them. This clonotype has just a few counts. A second PCR, run for about 7 to 11 cycles, used a sample-barcoded 5' primer plus a J-beta primer mix. Via MiXCR, TCRdb re-called the 5' RACE reads, giving one row per CDR3 protein. The table includes 1.5 million to 2 million distinct CDR3 sequences, approximately 40% detected once.

The receptor was derived from a human donor in good health. This sequence joins TRBV5-1 and TRBJ1-2; maybe TRBD1 (5 bases). Source material: blood. The CDR3 DNA reads TGCGCCAGCAGCTTCGACAGCCAATATGGCTACACCTTC. Translation gives CASSFDSQYGYTF.